This paragraph covers one T cell receptor (beta chain) sequence. Treatment of the sample: randomized to nivolumab then ipilimumab (arm A) or the reverse (arm B). This sample is part of a study of sequential checkpoint blockade in melanoma. The CDR3 is 15 amino acids. Sequencing was performed with immunoSEQ multiplex PCR; in TCRdb, only in-frame clones are kept and a portion is missing. Of about 13,000 clones listed, 25% to 30% are singletons. Material: tumor tissue (inferred from file names), obtained from a patient given nivolumab and ipilimumab in sequence. The chain carries TRBV7-5 and TRBJ2-5; the table gives TRBD1 as D, unverified against the DNA. TRBV7-5 is a documented pseudogene. The sequence came from a human donor with melanoma. The CDR3 loop reads CASSLGTGGVETQYF. In DNA, the CDR3 is TGTGCCAGCAGCTTGGGGACAGGGGGTGTGGAGACCCAGTACTTC.